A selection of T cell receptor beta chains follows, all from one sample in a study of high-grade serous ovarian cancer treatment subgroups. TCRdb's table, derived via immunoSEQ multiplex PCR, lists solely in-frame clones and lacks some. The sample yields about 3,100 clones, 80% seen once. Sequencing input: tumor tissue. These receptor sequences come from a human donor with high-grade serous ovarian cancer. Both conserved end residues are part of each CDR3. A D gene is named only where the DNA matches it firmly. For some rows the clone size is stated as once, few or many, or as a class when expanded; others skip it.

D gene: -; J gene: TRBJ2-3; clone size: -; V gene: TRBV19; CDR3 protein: CASSNQQRTTDTQYF; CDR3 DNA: TGTGCCAGTAGTAATCAACAGCGCACCACAGATACGCAGTATTTT
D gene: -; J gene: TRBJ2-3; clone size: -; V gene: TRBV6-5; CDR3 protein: CASSFTATGGTDTQYF; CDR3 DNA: TGTGCCAGCAGTTTTACGGCGACAGGCGGCACAGATACGCAGTATTTT
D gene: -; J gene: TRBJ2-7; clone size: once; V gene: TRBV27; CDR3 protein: CASSSPSRGLDEQYF; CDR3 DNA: TGTGCCAGCAGTTCCCCGTCCAGAGGGCTCGACGAGCAGTACTTC
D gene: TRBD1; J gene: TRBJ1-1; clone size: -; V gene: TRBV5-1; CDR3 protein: CASRTTGDEAFF; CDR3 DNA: TGCGCCAGCAGGACCACAGGGGATGAAGCTTTCTTT
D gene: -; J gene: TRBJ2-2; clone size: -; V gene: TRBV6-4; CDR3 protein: CASSDGNTGELFF; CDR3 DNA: TGTGCCAGCAGTGACGGGAACACCGGGGAGCTGTTTTTT
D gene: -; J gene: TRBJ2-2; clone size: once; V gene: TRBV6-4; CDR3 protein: CASSERDTGELFF; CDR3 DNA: TGTGCCAGCAGTGAGCGGGACACCGGGGAGCTGTTTTTT
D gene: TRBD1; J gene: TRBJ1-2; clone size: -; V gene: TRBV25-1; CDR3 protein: CASSGPGGGFNGYTF; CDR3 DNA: TGTGCCAGCAGTGGACCAGGGGGCGGTTTTAATGGCTACACCTTC
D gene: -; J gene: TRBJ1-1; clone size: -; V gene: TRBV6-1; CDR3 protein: CASSEVAGTSNTEAFF; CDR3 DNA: TGTGCCAGCAGTGAAGTGGCGGGGACCTCGAACACTGAAGCTTTCTTT
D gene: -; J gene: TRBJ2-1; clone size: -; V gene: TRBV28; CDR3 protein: CASRSRPGGNEQFF; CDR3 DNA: TGTGCCAGCAGGTCCCGTCCAGGAGGGAATGAGCAGTTCTTC
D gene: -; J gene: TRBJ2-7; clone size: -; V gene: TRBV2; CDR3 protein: CASSEDGLLEQYF; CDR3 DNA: TGTGCCAGCAGTGAAGATGGACTACTAGAGCAGTACTTC
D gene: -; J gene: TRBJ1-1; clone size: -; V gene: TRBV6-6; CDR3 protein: CASSPSQANTEAFF; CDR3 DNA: TGTGCCAGCAGTCCCAGCCAAGCGAACACTGAAGCTTTCTTT
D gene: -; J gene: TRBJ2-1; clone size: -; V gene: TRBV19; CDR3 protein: CASSPTSWEWSYNEQFF; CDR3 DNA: TGTGCCAGTAGTCCCACGTCGTGGGAGTGGTCCTACAATGAGCAGTTCTTC
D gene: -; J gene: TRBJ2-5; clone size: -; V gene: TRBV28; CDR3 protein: CASSPSGTGGETQYF; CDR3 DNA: TGTGCCAGCAGTCCATCCGGGACTGGCGGGGAGACCCAGTACTTC
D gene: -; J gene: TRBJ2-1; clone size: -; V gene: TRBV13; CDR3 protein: CASSPAWSAEGGSNEQFF; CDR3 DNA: TGTGCCAGCAGCCCCGCATGGTCGGCCGAAGGTGGGTCAAATGAGCAGTTCTTC
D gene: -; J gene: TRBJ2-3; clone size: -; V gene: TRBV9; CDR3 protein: CASSVGGAPSTDTQYF; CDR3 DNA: TGTGCCAGCAGCGTAGGAGGGGCGCCTAGCACAGATACGCAGTATTTT
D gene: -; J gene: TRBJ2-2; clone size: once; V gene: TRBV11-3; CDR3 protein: CASSSLAINTGELFF; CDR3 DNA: TGTGCCAGCAGCTCCTTAGCGATTAACACCGGGGAGCTGTTTTTT
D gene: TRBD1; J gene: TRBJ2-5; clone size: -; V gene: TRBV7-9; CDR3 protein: CASSSGQGAFTETQYF; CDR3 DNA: TGTGCCAGCAGCTCGGGACAGGGGGCATTTACGGAGACCCAGTACTTC
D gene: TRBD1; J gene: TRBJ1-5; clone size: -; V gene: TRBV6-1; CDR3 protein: CATTTGGNQPQHF; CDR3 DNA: TGTGCCACCACGACAGGGGGCAATCAGCCCCAGCATTTT
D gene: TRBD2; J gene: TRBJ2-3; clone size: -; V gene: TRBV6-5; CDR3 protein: CASSYVAGGADTQYF; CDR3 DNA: TGTGCCAGCAGTTACGTTGCGGGAGGGGCAGATACGCAGTATTTT
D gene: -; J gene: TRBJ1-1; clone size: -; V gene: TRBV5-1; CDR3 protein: CASSLRGGRTEAFF; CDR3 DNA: TGCGCCAGCAGCTTGAGGGGGGGGCGGACTGAAGCTTTCTTT
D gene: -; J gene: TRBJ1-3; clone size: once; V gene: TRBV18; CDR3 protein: CASSPQVSGNTIYF; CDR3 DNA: TGTGCCAGCTCACCACAGGTCTCTGGAAACACCATATATTTT
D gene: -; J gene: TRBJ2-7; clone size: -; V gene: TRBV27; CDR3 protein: CASSYQRVDSYEQYF; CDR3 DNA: TGTGCCAGCAGTTATCAAAGGGTAGACTCGTACGAGCAGTACTTC
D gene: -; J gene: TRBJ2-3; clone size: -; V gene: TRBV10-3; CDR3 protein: CAVHPDYTDTQYF; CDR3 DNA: TGTGCCGTTCACCCCGACTATACAGATACGCAGTATTTT
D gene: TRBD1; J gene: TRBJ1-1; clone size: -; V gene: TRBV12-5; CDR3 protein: CASGLVGGTGGMNTEAFF; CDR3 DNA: TGTGCTAGTGGTTTGGTCGGAGGGACAGGGGGTATGAACACTGAAGCTTTCTTT
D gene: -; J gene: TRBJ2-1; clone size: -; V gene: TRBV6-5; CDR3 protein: CASRPRGGLNEQFF; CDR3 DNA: TGTGCCAGCAGGCCTCGAGGGGGTCTCAATGAGCAGTTCTTC
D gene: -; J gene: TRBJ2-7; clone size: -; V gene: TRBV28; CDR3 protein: CASSEGQGGYEQYF; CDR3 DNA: TGTGCCAGCAGCGAGGGGCAGGGTGGGTACGAGCAGTACTTC
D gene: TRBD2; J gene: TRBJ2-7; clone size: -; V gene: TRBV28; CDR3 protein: CASSTRTSGYEQYF; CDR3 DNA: TGTGCCAGCAGTACACGGACTAGCGGCTACGAGCAGTACTTC
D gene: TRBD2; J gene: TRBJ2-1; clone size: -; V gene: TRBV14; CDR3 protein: CASSQALAGNEQFF; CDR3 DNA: TGTGCCAGCAGCCAAGCACTAGCGGGAAACGAGCAGTTCTTC
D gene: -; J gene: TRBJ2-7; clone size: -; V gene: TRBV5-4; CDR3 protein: CASSSDGGTSSYEQYF; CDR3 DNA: TGTGCCAGCAGCTCCGACGGTGGGACTTCCTCCTACGAGCAGTACTTC
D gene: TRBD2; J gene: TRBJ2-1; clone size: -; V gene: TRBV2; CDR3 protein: CASRARTSVPSSYNEQFF; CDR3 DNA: TGTGCCAGCAGGGCGAGGACTAGCGTCCCGAGCTCCTACAATGAGCAGTTCTTC
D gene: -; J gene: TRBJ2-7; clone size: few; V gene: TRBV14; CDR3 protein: CASSQEMSGQYF; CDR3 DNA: TGTGCCAGCAGCCAAGAGATGAGTGGGCAGTACTTC
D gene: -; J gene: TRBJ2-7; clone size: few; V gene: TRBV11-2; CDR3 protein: CASLRTAPGEQYF; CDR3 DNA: TGTGCCAGCTTGAGGACAGCCCCAGGCGAGCAGTACTTC
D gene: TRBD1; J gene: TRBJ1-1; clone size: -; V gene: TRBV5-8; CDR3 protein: CASSSWDSTEAFF; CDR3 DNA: TGTGCCAGCAGCTCGTGGGACAGCACTGAAGCTTTCTTT
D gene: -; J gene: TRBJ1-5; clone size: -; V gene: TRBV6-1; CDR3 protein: CASSDGMAQPQHF; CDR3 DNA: TGTGCCAGCAGTGACGGGATGGCTCAGCCCCAGCATTTT
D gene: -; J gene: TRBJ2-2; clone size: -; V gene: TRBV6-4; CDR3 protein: CASSDRDTGELFF; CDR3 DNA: TGTGCCAGCAGTGACCGGGACACCGGGGAGCTGTTTTTT
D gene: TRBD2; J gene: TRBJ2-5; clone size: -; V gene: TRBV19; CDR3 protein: CASSRGTSPPETQYF; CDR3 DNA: TGTGCCAGTAGCAGAGGGACTAGCCCCCCTGAGACCCAGTACTTC
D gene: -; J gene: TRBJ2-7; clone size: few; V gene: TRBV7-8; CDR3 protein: CASSLYQGPSYEQYF; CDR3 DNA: TGTGCCAGCAGCTTATATCAGGGCCCTTCCTACGAGCAGTACTTC
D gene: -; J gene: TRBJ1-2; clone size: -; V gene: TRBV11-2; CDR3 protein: CASGGLQYYGYTF; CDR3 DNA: TGTGCCAGCGGGGGCCTCCAATACTATGGCTACACCTTC
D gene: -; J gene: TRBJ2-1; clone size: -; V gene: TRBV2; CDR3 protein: CASSEWGSERQQFF; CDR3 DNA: TGTGCCAGCAGTGAGTGGGGTAGCGAGCGGCAGCAGTTCTTC
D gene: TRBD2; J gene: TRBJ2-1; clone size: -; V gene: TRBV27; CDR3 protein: CASSSSTSGRIDEQFF; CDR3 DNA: TGTGCCAGCAGTTCCTCGACTAGCGGGAGAATAGATGAGCAGTTCTTC
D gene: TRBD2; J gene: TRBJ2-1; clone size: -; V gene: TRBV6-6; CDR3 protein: CATSPRTSSYNEQFF; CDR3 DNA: TGTGCCACCAGTCCGCGGACTAGCTCCTACAATGAGCAGTTCTTC
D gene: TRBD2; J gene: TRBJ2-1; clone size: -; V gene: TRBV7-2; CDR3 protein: CASSPQAGESFKEQFF; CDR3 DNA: TGTGCCAGCAGCCCACAAGCGGGAGAGAGCTTTAAGGAGCAGTTCTTC